This T cell receptor beta chain appears in the sequencing data of a study of blood T cell repertoires in COVID-19 (dated by TCRdb to 2018 to 2021). Broadly, across the study: Samples from collaborators originated in the United States, Italy and Spain and spanned both the acute and convalescent phases of COVID-19. The material from the prospective study consisted of cDNA or gDNA derived from T cells, B-cell-depleted T cells, or PBMCs. Subjects who had been exposed to COVID-19, were actively infected with it, or had recovered from it provided the deeply sampled blood TCRbeta repertoires that made up the dataset. The repertoires were released in a freely available public database meant as a resource for research on the immune response to SARS-CoV-2. Samples came from the ongoing ImmuneRACE study (first 160 participants) plus 1,254 subjects from 6 global collaborators. Nearly every sample came with metadata listing a de-identified subject ID, COVID-19 status, age in years and sex. Where available, HLA class I and class II types were taken from metadata supplied by the sample provider and were not determined by assay-based typing.

The immunoSEQ Assay, a bias-controlled multiplex PCR, was used to amplify TCRbeta CDR3 regions from genomic DNA. The paper's processing steps were these. Within the assay, amplification of reference gene primers was used to estimate how many nucleated cells each sample contained. To quantify the absolute abundance of each unique TCRbeta CDR3 rearrangement, sequence reads were collapsed and filtered. For each sample, productive Simpson clonality was calculated as the square root of Simpson's diversity index across productive rearrangements. TCRdb limited this immuneACCESS table to in-frame rearrangements with V and J called. A share of clones is missing; checked studies link under half to unresolved V genes, and the rest is unexplained. V, J and clone size are taken as reported in that table, and D and trimming were inferred from the DNA itself. This sample holds some 83,000 clones; 87% were observed only once. The top ten clonotypes cover under 5% of the sample.

Regarding this clone: Its target antigen remains unknown. Base-call qualities are not available, and no considerably larger clone is one nucleotide away.

Each collaborating institution followed its own protocols to collect whole blood in K2EDTA tubes. Collaborator samples were shipped for TCRbeta analysis as frozen whole blood, isolated PBMCs, or DNA extracted from either sample type. What the authors observed across the whole study: The quantity of clinical and demographic metadata differed by source and by participant and was supplied without curation.

The sequencing sample was made of peripheral blood. The source of this sequence is an elderly woman with active or convalescent COVID-19.

This receptor has the CDR3 CASSKAPDRDGTDTQYF. The nucleotide sequence reads as follows: TGTGCCAGCAGCAAAGCTCCGGACAGGGATGGCACAGATACGCAGTATTTT. This sequence uses TRBV21-1 and TRBJ2-3; the table's D call, TRBD1, was not checked against the DNA. TRBV21-1 is listed as a pseudogene. Inclusive of the bounding cysteine and phenylalanine, the CDR3 is 17 residues long. Just CDR3 DNA is preserved here, 51 bases in frame from base 1.